The 23 T cell receptor beta chains below come from one sample, sequenced in a study of CD8 T cells in Susac syndrome. RNA was extracted with the RNeasy kit, and a quantity of about 0.45 to 1 ug was reverse transcribed using random hexamers. One entry per CDR3 protein results from TCRdb running MiXCR on the immunoSEQ multiplex PCR reads. The sample lists under 200,000 distinct CDR3 sequences, approximately 94% occurring once. The specimen sequenced was CD4+ T cells from PBMCs. These receptors were collected from a human donor with Susac syndrome.

The chain couples TRBV24-1 to TRBJ2-5; D possibly uses TRBD1 or TRBD2 (5 bases each). The CDR3 has 15 amino acids. The germline gives CDR1 KGHDR, CDR2 SFDVKD. Trimming pared 3 bases from V and 5 bases from J, leaving 15 bases between. The CDR3 nucleotides read TGTGCCACCAGTGATCCGCGGACTTCAGGGGAGACCCAGTACTTC. This encodes CATSDPRTSGETQYF.

The chain carries TRBV7-9 and TRBJ1-2, with TRBD1 matching over 8 bases. CDR3 size: 13 residues. Per the germline V gene, CDR1 is SEHNR and CDR2 is FQNEAQ (reference sequence). Trimming removed 6 bases from V and 2 bases from J; junction bases left unmatched: 2. Written as DNA, the CDR3 is TGTGCCAGCAGGGACAGGGAGAACTATGGCTACACCTTC. As protein: CASRDRENYGYTF. The whole variable domain, remainder taken from reference TRBV7-9 and TRBJ1-2, is DTGVSQNPRHKITKRGQNVTFRCDPISEHNRLYWYRQTLGQGPEFLTYFQNEAQLEKSRLLSDRFSAERPKGSFSTLEIQRTEQGDSAMYLCASRDRENYGYTFGSGTRLTVV.

The chain uses TRBV7-9 and TRBJ1-1; weak D call: TRBD1 (5 bases). Trimming left V 0 bases short and J 6 bases short, with 17 bases between. The V gene's germline CDR1 is SEHNR and CDR2 FQNEAQ (reference sequence). The CDR3 has 16 residues. CDR3 DNA: TGTGCCAGCAGCTTAGCGTTTGGGGGAGAGAGTCCTGAAGCTTTCTTT. It codes for CASSLAFGGESPEAFF.

The chain recombines TRBV5-1 with TRBJ2-7, with TRBD1 matching 8 bases. This CDR3 is built from 12 residues. The germline CDR1 and CDR2 sequences are SGHRS and YFSETQ. V was pared by 7 bases and J by 5 bases, with 5 bases of the junction left unmatched. The CDR3 is CASRDRYDEQYF. The CDR3 DNA is TGCGCCAGCCGGGACAGGTACGACGAGCAGTACTTC.

The CDR3 coding sequence is TGTGCCAGCAGCCCCCGGACAGGGTGGAGAGAGCAGTACTTC. This translates into CASSPRTGWREQYF. The genes are TRBV9 and TRBJ2-7; TRBD1 matches 8 bases. This CDR3 is built from 14 residues. In germline, CDR1 is SGDLS, CDR2 YYNGEE. The J segment lost 7 bases and the V segment lost 4 bases, leaving 10 bases of the junction unmatched.

The V and J genes are TRBV18 and TRBJ2-7, with D possibly matching TRBD1 (6 bases). The CDR3 sequence is 12 residues long. Between the trimmed V and J ends, which lost 5 bases and 5 bases, there was a span of 10 bases. Germline loops: CDR1 KGHSH, CDR2 LQKENI. The CDR3 nucleotides read TGTGCCAGCTCAACCCGGACAGACGAGCAGTACTTC. The encoded protein is CASSTRTDEQYF.

The chain is built from TRBV12-3 or TRBV12-4 and TRBJ2-2; maybe TRBD1 (6 bases). This CDR3 comprises 14 residues. V was pared by 3 bases and J by 7 bases, with 12 bases between. CDR3 bases: TGTGCCAGCAGTTTTCGGGCAGGGGACGGGGAGCTGTTTTTT. It specifies CASSFRAGDGELFF.

This rearrangement joins TRBV4-2 to TRBJ2-1; 8 bases are shared with TRBD2. This CDR3 region has 16 residues. Losses at the gene ends were 0 bases for V and 3 bases for J; bases not matched to a gene: 4. CDR1 and CDR2 (germline): LGHNA, YNFKEQ. The DNA of the CDR3 is TGTGCCAGCAGCCAAGATAGCGGGGACATCTACAATGAGCAGTTCTTC. Translated, it gives CASSQDSGDIYNEQFF.

The table lists this clonotype with a count of one. The chain links TRBV19 to TRBJ1-2, with D possibly matching TRBD1 (5 bases). The CDR3 is made up of 15 amino acids. Germline loops: CDR1 LNHDA, CDR2 SQIVND (reference sequence). Trimming left V 7 bases short and J 4 bases short, with 19 bases between. In DNA form, the CDR3 reads TGTGCCAGTAACCGAGACAGTGCCTACAGCTATGGCTACACCTTC. Amino acid sequence: CASNRDSAYSYGYTF.

This clonotype was counted once. The CDR3 sequence is CASSQRGDQETQYF. The DNA of the CDR3 is TGTGCCAGCAGCCAAAGGGGGGACCAAGAGACCCAGTACTTC. The V and J genes are TRBV6-5 and TRBJ2-5; D tentatively fits TRBD1 or TRBD2 (6 bases each). Looked up from germline, CDR1 is MNHEY and CDR2 is SVGAGI. This CDR3 comprises 14 residues. V was clipped by 6 bases and J by 0 bases, with 11 bases between them.

The V call is TRBV27, the J call TRBJ1-5; 9 bases map to TRBD1. The ends lost 6 bases at V and 4 bases at J; junction bases unmatched: 10. This CDR3 spans 16 amino acids. In germline, CDR1 is MNHEY, CDR2 SMNVEV (reference sequence). The CDR3, as DNA: TGTGCCAGCAGCCAGAGGGGTGGACAGGGGAATCAGCCCCAGCATTTT. Translated, it gives CASSQRGGQGNQPQHF.

The V gene is TRBV6-5, the J gene TRBJ1-2, with D hard to call. The CDR3 has 13 amino acids. Germline CDR1 reads MNHEY; CDR2 reads SVGAGI. V was trimmed by 5 bases and J by 7 bases, leaving 14 bases between them. The CDR3 sequence is CASSRRDKGGYTF. CDR3 DNA sequence: TGTGCCAGCAGTCGCCGGGATAAGGGTGGCTACACCTTC.

CDR3 region: CASSKRGAVEKLFF. Here the CDR3 DNA reads TGTGCCAGCAGTAAACGGGGGGCTGTGGAAAAACTGTTTTTT. The J gene is TRBJ1-4, the V gene TRBV7-9; D may be TRBD1 (6 bases). Germline CDR1 SEHNR, CDR2 FQNEAQ (reference sequence). Between the trimmed V and J ends, which lost 6 bases and 8 bases, there was a span of 16 bases. The CDR3 runs 14 residues.

The chain uses TRBV15 and TRBJ2-5; D unresolved. CDR3 size: 12 residues. Per germline, CDR1 LNHNV and CDR2 YYDKDF (reference sequence). V shed 0 bases and J shed 4 bases, with 3 bases lying between them. This CDR3 reads CATSRDRETQYF. In DNA, the CDR3 is TGTGCCACCAGCAGAGATCGAGAGACCCAGTACTTC.

CDR3 in DNA: TGCAGTGCTAGAGTGGCGAGGGACCTGGCAAGAGTGACCCAGTACTTC. It yields the protein CSARVARDLARVTQYF. V and J are TRBV20-1 and TRBJ2-5; D tentatively fits TRBD1 or TRBD2 (5 bases each). The CDR3 extends over 16 amino acids. V was clipped by 1 base and J by 7 bases, with 22 bases between them. In germline, CDR1 is DFQATT, CDR2 SNEGSKA (reference sequence).

V is TRBV15 and J is TRBJ1-2; weak D call: TRBD1 (5 bases). The CDR3 is made up of 17 amino acids. The germline V gene has CDR1 LNHNV and CDR2 YYDKDF (reference sequence). V lost 0 bases and J 0 bases, leaving 14 bases between the germline ends. DNA for the CDR3: TGTGCCACCAGCAGAGATGATAAGGGGCCTGCTAACTATGGCTACACCTTC. Translating it yields CATSRDDKGPANYGYTF.

The chain combines TRBV20-1 with TRBJ2-7, with no clear D. Trimming removed 6 bases at V and 0 bases at J, with 15 bases between. CDR3 length equals 14 residues. The germline gives CDR1 DFQATT, CDR2 SNEGSKA (reference sequence). In nucleotides, the CDR3 is TGCAGTGCCCCTGCTGGGCCAAGCTCCTACGAGCAGTACTTC. Translation: CSAPAGPSSYEQYF.

V is TRBV12-3 or TRBV12-4 and J is TRBJ2-3; D is undetermined. V lost 8 bases, J lost 6 bases, and 15 bases lay in between. This CDR3 region has 13 residues. The DNA of the CDR3 is TGTGCCAGCTTACCACCCTCTGAGGATACGCAGTATTTT. Its translation is CASLPPSEDTQYF.

The chain is built from TRBV6-1 and TRBJ2-1, with TRBD2 matching 13 bases. V lost 1 base, J lost 9 bases, and 6 bases stayed unmatched. The CDR3 length is 16 residues. Germline-derived CDR1 and CDR2 are MNHNS and SASEGT. CDR3 sequence (DNA): TGTGCCAGCAGTGAAGGGCGGACTAGCGGGGGTAGTGAGCAGTTCTTC. Protein sequence: CASSEGRTSGGSEQFF.

V is TRBV29-1 and J is TRBJ2-1; no reliable D call. The length of the CDR3 is 13 residues. Germline CDR1 is SQVTM and CDR2 is ANQGSEA. The ends were cut back, 4 bases at V and 10 bases at J, with 17 bases in the middle. The CDR3 here is CSVGEMIRREQFF. CDR3 in DNA: TGCAGCGTTGGTGAGATGATCCGCCGGGAGCAGTTCTTC.

V usage is TRBV6-6 and J usage is TRBJ2-1; the D gene is possibly TRBD2 (6 bases). Trimming removed 2 bases at V and 7 bases at J, with 12 bases between. Germline V gene lookup returns CDR1 MNHNY and CDR2 SVGAGI (reference sequence). This CDR3 is built from 14 residues. CDR3 sequence reads: CASSYQAGRNEQFF. The CDR3 bases are TGTGCCAGCAGTTACCAGGCAGGGAGGAATGAGCAGTTCTTC.

The chain combines TRBV5-4 with TRBJ2-5; TRBD2 agrees at 7 bases. The CDR3 length is 12 residues. Germline values: CDR1 SGHNT, CDR2 YYREEE (reference sequence). V lost 7 bases and J lost 5; bases outside the gene matches: 5. The CDR3 DNA reads TGTGCCAGCGGTGCGGGGGTGGAGACCCAGTACTTC. Its protein is CASGAGVETQYF.

The rearrangement joins TRBV5-1 to TRBJ1-1; TRBD1 agrees at 9 bases. This CDR3 region has 16 residues. J lost 0 bases, V lost 1 base, and 4 bases had no gene match. Germline CDR1 is SGHRS and CDR2 is YFSETQ. Here the CDR3 reads CASSLNDRGMNTEAFF. The CDR3 nucleotides read TGCGCCAGCAGCTTGAACGACAGGGGGATGAACACTGAAGCTTTCTTT.